Listed here are 32 T cell receptor beta chains from one sample, sequenced in a study of shared clonotypes between healthy human individuals. Sequencing used immunoSEQ multiplex PCR; TCRdb keeps in-frame clones, though not all of them. The sample has under 200,000 clones; approximately 92% are singletons. Material: naive CD4+ T cells sorted from blood. Subset denoted: CD45RA+ positively selected. The receptors shown here come from a woman aged 30 to 39 in good health.

This clone appeared a single time. The same CDR3 arises from other DNA sequences in this sample as well. V usage is TRBV5-1 and J usage is TRBJ1-1, with D tentatively TRBD1 (5 bases). Germline CDR1 SGHRS, CDR2 YFSETQ. V shed 0 bases and J shed 2 bases, with 8 bases lying between them. The CDR3 loop spans 14 amino acids. CDR3 nucleotide sequence: TGCGCCAGCAGCTTGGGACAGCCCAACACTGAAGCTTTCTTT. Residues: CASSLGQPNTEAFF.

This clone was seen once. The chain couples TRBV4-1 to TRBJ2-1; 12 bases align to TRBD2. This CDR3 region has 16 residues. The trim removed 3 bases at V and 2 bases at J, leaving 2 bases unmatched. Germline CDR1 is MGHRA and CDR2 is YSYEKL. The CDR3 reads CASSHGLAGPYNEQFF. The CDR3 DNA sequence: TGCGCCAGCAGCCACGGACTAGCGGGACCCTACAATGAGCAGTTCTTC.

The V and J genes are TRBV30 and TRBJ1-6, with D hard to call. V lost 0 bases, J lost 3 bases, and 9 bases lay in between. The CDR3 is 15 amino acids. Looked up from germline, CDR1 is GTSNPN and CDR2 is SVGIG (reference sequence). The CDR3 DNA follows: TGTGCCTGGAGTGTTGGTGGGATCTATAATTCACCCCTCCACTTT. Encoded protein: CAWSVGGIYNSPLHF.

The V and J genes are TRBV25-1 and TRBJ1-1; 8 positions match TRBD1. The CDR3 totals 15 residues. The V and J ends lost 2 bases and 6 bases, in that order; junction bases with no gene match: 8. Germline lookup yields CDR1 MGHDK and CDR2 SYGVNS. CDR3 nucleotides: TGTGCCAGCAGTGAAGTCCTTTGGACAGGGTCTGAAGCTTTCTTT. It encodes CASSEVLWTGSEAFF.

The rearrangement joins TRBV18 to TRBJ1-3; unclear D gene. CDR3 length equals 14 residues. From germline, CDR1 is KGHSH and CDR2 LQKENI. The V end lost 2 bases, the J end lost 2 bases, and 7 bases lay between the germline ends. CDR3 sequence (DNA): TGTGCCAGCTCACCATGGGGTACTGGAAACACCATATATTTT. Translating it yields CASSPWGTGNTIYF.

The chain combines TRBV27 with TRBJ2-2, with 13 nucleotides matching TRBD2. J gave up 5 bases and V 6 bases, and 0 bases lay outside the gene matches. The CDR3 consists of 14 residues. The germline V gene encodes CDR1 MNHEY and CDR2 SMNVEV (reference sequence). The DNA of the CDR3 is TGTGCCAGCAGGACTAGCGGGAGGACCGGGGAGCTGTTTTTT. Translating it yields CASRTSGRTGELFF.

This clone was observed once. The rearrangement uses TRBV5-1 and TRBJ2-5; 13 nucleotides line up with TRBD2. The germline V gene has CDR1 SGHRS and CDR2 YFSETQ. The CDR3 loop spans 14 amino acids. V dropped 6 bases and J dropped 5; count of bases not matched to a gene: 4. Written as DNA, the CDR3 is TGCGCCAGCAAGCGGACTAGCGGGAGTGAGACCCAGTACTTC. Amino acid sequence: CASKRTSGSETQYF.

CDR3 in amino acids: CASSGTALETQYF. CDR3 nucleotide sequence: TGTGCCAGCAGCGGGACAGCCCTAGAGACCCAGTACTTC. V and J are TRBV28 and TRBJ2-5; TRBD1 matches 7 bases. CDR3 length: 13 amino acids. Unmatched junction bases numbered 5, after V lost 6 bases and J lost 4 bases. Germline V CDR1 and CDR2: MDHEN, SYDVKM.

In this sample, this clone turned up once. V gene TRBV18 combines with J gene TRBJ1-2; TRBD1 is a possible D gene (6 bases). Germline V CDR1 and CDR2: KGHSH, LQKENI. The CDR3 loop spans 15 amino acids. V dropped 3 bases and J dropped 3 bases, with 14 bases sitting between them. Written as DNA, the CDR3 is TGTGCCAGCTCACCCGCCCAGGGGCTTGACTATGGCTACACCTTC. Translation: CASSPAQGLDYGYTF.

The DNA of the CDR3 is TGTGCCAGCAGTACCCGGACTAGCGTGAACTCCTACGAGCAGTACTTC. Residues: CASSTRTSVNSYEQYF. V is TRBV28 and J is TRBJ2-7; the match to TRBD2 covers 9 bases. V trimming: 5 bases; J trimming: 0 bases; junction bases outside the gene matches: 8. Germline values: CDR1 MDHEN, CDR2 SYDVKM. The length of the CDR3 is 16 residues.

The CDR3 region has the DNA TGTGCCAGCAGCAGCGATCTGACAGGGAGAGGCTACACCTTC. Encoded protein: CASSSDLTGRGYTF. This chain joins TRBV21-1 and TRBJ1-2; TRBD1 reflects the table's D call only, with no check against the DNA. TRBV21-1 is a listed pseudogene. This CDR3 is built from 14 residues.

The chain recombines TRBV6-6 with TRBJ2-3; 11 positions agree with TRBD2. Germline V gene data show CDR1 as MNHNY and CDR2 as SVGAGI (reference sequence). CDR3 size: 15 residues. With 5 bases clipped from V and 3 bases from J, the junction kept 4 bases outside the gene matches. The CDR3 region has the DNA TGTGCCAGCAGTCCGGGACTAGCGGCGACAGATACGCAGTATTTT. Translating it yields CASSPGLAATDTQYF.

This CDR3 reads CASLKEAKSTDTQYF. CDR3 bases: TGTGCCAGCCTAAAGGAGGCTAAGAGCACAGATACGCAGTATTTT. V gene TRBV27 combines with J gene TRBJ2-3, with D tentatively TRBD2 (5 bases). V lost 8 bases to trimming and J lost 0 bases, with 15 bases between them. Germline values: CDR1 MNHEY, CDR2 SMNVEV (reference sequence). The CDR3 is made up of 15 amino acids.

The chain has TRBV19 and TRBJ2-5; D unclear. Matching the DNA end better, TRBJ2-7 makes the J call doubtful. From germline, CDR1 is LNHDA and CDR2 SQIVND (reference sequence). This CDR3 is 16 amino acids long. In nucleotides, the CDR3 is TGTGCCAGTTACCCTCATGGAGTAGGGAAGGAAAGCGAGCAGTACTTC. Translating it yields CASYPHGVGKESEQYF.

The chain uses TRBV11-3 and TRBJ2-1, with 8 bases that match TRBD1. Germline assignment: CDR1 SGHNT and CDR2 YENEEA. This CDR3 has 15 amino acids. V was clipped by 4 bases and J by 0 bases; unmatched bases: 2. CDR3 amino acids: CASSWDRSSYNEQFF. CDR3 sequence (DNA): TGTGCCAGCAGCTGGGACAGGAGCTCCTACAATGAGCAGTTCTTC.

This clone was seen a few times. The chain employs TRBV28 and TRBJ1-5; no clear D. Trimming took off 3 bases at V and 7 bases at J, with 13 bases between the two ends. The CDR3 spans 14 residues. Germline V CDR1 and CDR2: MDHEN, SYDVKM. The CDR3 coding sequence is TGTGCCAGCAGTTTTAGCGTTGGAGGACAGCCCCAGCATTTT. It is translated as CASSFSVGGQPQHF.

The rearrangement uses TRBV28 and TRBJ2-7; TRBD1 aligns across 11 bases. CDR1 is MDHEN, CDR2 SYDVKM, per germline. The CDR3 totals 15 residues. J lost 3 bases, V lost 5 bases, and 6 bases had no gene match. CDR3 loop: CASSTPGTGGYEQYF. The CDR3 coding sequence is TGTGCCAGCAGTACACCCGGGACAGGGGGCTACGAGCAGTACTTC.

V and J are TRBV4-1 and TRBJ1-2, with D possibly being TRBD1 (5 bases). Germline assignment: CDR1 MGHRA and CDR2 YSYEKL. V was shortened by 0 bases and J by 4 bases, with 21 bases between the two germline ends. The CDR3 spans 18 residues. CDR3 sequence reads: CASSQEGQNHQSLYGYTF. The CDR3 coding sequence is TGCGCCAGCAGCCAAGAGGGGCAGAACCACCAGTCCCTCTATGGCTACACCTTC.

The chain links TRBV11-3 to TRBJ2-1; 9 nucleotides agree with TRBD1. The CDR3 consists of 14 residues. V lost 5 bases to trimming and J lost 4 bases; unmatched junction nucleotides: 3. Germline V gene lookup returns CDR1 SGHNT and CDR2 YENEEA. CDR3 bases: TGTGCCAGCAGCCGGACAGGGGCATACAATGAGCAGTTCTTC. Translated: CASSRTGAYNEQFF.

The chain has TRBV27 and TRBJ2-7; a possible D gene is TRBD2 (5 bases). Germline lookup yields CDR1 MNHEY and CDR2 SMNVEV (reference sequence). V shed 6 bases and J shed 0 bases, with 15 bases lying between them. This CDR3 is 15 amino acids long. CDR3 protein: CASRRTTTTSYEQYF. In nucleotides, the CDR3 is TGTGCCAGCAGACGGACCACGACTACCTCCTACGAGCAGTACTTC.

For this clone: Other DNA sequences in the same sample also yield this CDR3. The rearrangement uses TRBV11-2 and TRBJ1-1; possibly TRBD1 for D (5 bases). Germline CDR1 SGHAT, CDR2 FQNNGV. The V end was cut by 1 base, the J end by 0 bases, with 6 bases between. The CDR3 runs to 14 residues. The CDR3 nucleotides read TGTGCCAGCAGCTTAGGGGGGGTGAACACTGAAGCTTTCTTT. It translates to CASSLGGVNTEAFF.

In DNA form, the CDR3 reads TGTGCCAGCAGCGTAGATCCAGCGGGAGGGTGGGGCGAGCAGTACTTC. Protein sequence: CASSVDPAGGWGEQYF. The genes are TRBV9 and TRBJ2-7; 10 positions agree with TRBD2. The CDR3 extends over 16 amino acids. The J segment lost 6 bases and the V segment lost 0 bases, leaving 9 bases of the junction unmatched. Germline V gene lookup returns CDR1 SGDLS and CDR2 YYNGEE.

V usage is TRBV4-2 and J usage is TRBJ1-1; 9 nucleotides agree with TRBD1. This CDR3 region has 17 residues. The trim removed 4 bases at V and 1 base at J, leaving 10 bases unmatched. CDR1 and CDR2 from the germline V gene are LGHNA and YNFKEQ. CDR3 protein: CASSLPDRGGGNTEAFF. The CDR3 region has the DNA TGTGCCAGCAGCCTACCGGACAGGGGAGGGGGGAACACTGAAGCTTTCTTT.

The CDR3 sequence: CASSYSSTNAYEQYF. CDR3 DNA sequence: TGTGCCAGCAGTTACTCGAGCACGAATGCCTACGAGCAGTACTTC. The V and J genes are TRBV6-5 and TRBJ2-7; the D is unclear. V was cut by 0 bases and J by 2 bases, with 11 bases left in between. Germline lookup yields CDR1 MNHEY and CDR2 SVGAGI. The CDR3 is 15 amino acids.

This clone turned up a few times. The chain employs TRBV28 and TRBJ2-7; D unclear. V dropped 5 bases and J dropped 2 bases, with 13 bases sitting between them. Per germline, CDR1 MDHEN and CDR2 SYDVKM. This CDR3 is 14 amino acids long. The CDR3 reads CASSLSLETYEQYF. CDR3 nucleotide sequence: TGTGCCAGCAGTCTATCCCTGGAAACCTACGAGCAGTACTTC.

The rearrangement joins TRBV30 to TRBJ2-1, with D uncertain. CDR3 length: 13 residues. Germline CDR1 reads GTSNPN; CDR2 reads SVGIG (reference sequence). The V gene lost 0 bases and the J gene lost 9 bases, with 12 bases spanning the gap. The CDR3 DNA sequence: TGTGCCTGGAGTGTACAAGAATGGAGTGAGCAGTTCTTC. This translates into CAWSVQEWSEQFF.

This chain uses TRBV9 with TRBJ1-1; D remains ambiguous. Trimming cost V 0 bases and J 0 bases, with 12 bases left between them. The CDR3 is 16 residues long. CDR1 and CDR2 (germline): SGDLS, YYNGEE. The CDR3 sequence is CASSVGADPMNTEAFF. The CDR3 DNA sequence: TGTGCCAGCAGCGTAGGAGCAGATCCGATGAACACTGAAGCTTTCTTT.

The chain has TRBV18 and TRBJ2-5; D gene unclear. The CDR3 covers 15 residues. With 2 bases removed from V and 4 bases from J, the gap between germline ends came to 14 bases. The germline gives CDR1 KGHSH, CDR2 LQKENI. This chain's CDR3 is CASSPSLTQPETQYF. The CDR3, as DNA: TGTGCCAGCTCACCAAGTTTGACCCAGCCAGAGACCCAGTACTTC.

V usage is TRBV7-7 and J usage is TRBJ2-6; D gene ambiguous. This CDR3 comprises 16 residues. V lost 5 bases and J 5 bases, leaving 16 bases between the germline ends. CDR1 and CDR2 (germline): SSHAT, FNYEAQ (reference sequence). The CDR3 sequence is CASSKRPQSRANVLTF. CDR3 sequence (DNA): TGTGCCAGCAGCAAGCGCCCACAAAGTCGGGCCAACGTCCTGACTTTC.

This clone has a single count. CDR3 region: CASSQDTYTGELFF. Here the CDR3 DNA reads TGTGCCAGCAGCCAAGACACCTACACCGGGGAGCTGTTTTTT. The chain is built from TRBV14 and TRBJ2-2; D is unclear. This CDR3 is 14 amino acids long. Germline lookup yields CDR1 SGHDN and CDR2 FVKESK. Trimming took 0 bases from V and 3 from J, leaving 5 bases between them.

The chain uses TRBV10-3 and TRBJ1-5; D remains unclear. In germline, CDR1 is ENHRY, CDR2 SYGVKD. The CDR3 loop spans 13 amino acids. Trimming stripped 5 bases from V and 3 bases from J, with 8 bases between. The CDR3 sequence is CAISSNFNQPQHF. DNA for the CDR3: TGTGCCATCAGTTCGAATTTCAATCAGCCCCAGCATTTT.

The rearrangement joins TRBV10-2 to TRBJ2-7; 12 bases line up with TRBD2. V lost 3 bases, J lost 4 bases, and 7 bases stayed unmatched. The CDR3 contains 16 residues. Germline CDR1 WSHSY, CDR2 SAAADI. The CDR3, as DNA: TGCGCCAGCAGTGAAGGACTAGCGGGGCCTTTATACGAGCAGTACTTC. It is translated as CASSEGLAGPLYEQYF.